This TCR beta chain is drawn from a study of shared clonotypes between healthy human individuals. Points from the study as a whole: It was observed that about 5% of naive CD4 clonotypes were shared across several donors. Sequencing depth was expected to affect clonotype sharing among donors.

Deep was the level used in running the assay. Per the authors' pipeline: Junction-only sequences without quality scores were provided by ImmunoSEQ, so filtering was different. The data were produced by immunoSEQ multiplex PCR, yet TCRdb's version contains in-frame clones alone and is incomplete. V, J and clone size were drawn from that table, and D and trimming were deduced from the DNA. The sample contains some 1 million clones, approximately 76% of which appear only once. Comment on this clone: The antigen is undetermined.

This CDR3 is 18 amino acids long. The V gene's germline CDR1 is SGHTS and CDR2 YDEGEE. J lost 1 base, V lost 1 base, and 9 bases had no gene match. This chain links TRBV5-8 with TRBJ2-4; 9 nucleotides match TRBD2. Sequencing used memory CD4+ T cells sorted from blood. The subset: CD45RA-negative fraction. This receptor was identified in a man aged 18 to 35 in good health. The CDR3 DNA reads TGTGCCAGCAGCTTGCGACTAGCGGAGGGGGGGGCCAAAAACATTCAGTACTTC. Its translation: CASSLRLAEGGAKNIQYF.